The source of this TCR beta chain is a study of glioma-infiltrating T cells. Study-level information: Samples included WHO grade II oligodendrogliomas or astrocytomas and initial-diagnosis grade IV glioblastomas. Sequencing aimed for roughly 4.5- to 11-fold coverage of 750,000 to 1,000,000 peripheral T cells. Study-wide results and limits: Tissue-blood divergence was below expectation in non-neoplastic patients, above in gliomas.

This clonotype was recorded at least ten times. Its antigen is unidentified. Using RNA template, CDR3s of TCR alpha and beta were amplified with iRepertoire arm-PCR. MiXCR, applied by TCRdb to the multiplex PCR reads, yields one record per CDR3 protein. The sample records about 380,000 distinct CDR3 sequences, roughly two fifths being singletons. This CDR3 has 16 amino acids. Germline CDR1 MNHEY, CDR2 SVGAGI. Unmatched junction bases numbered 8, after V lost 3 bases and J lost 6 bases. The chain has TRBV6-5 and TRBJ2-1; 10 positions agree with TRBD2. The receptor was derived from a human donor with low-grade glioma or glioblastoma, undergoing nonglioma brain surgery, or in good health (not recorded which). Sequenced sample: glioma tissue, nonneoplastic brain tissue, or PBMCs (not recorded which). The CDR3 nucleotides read TGTGCCAGCAGTTATCGCCCAGCGGGAGGGGTCAATGAGCAGTTCTTC. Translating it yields CASSYRPAGGVNEQFF.